This TCR beta chain was obtained from a study of control samples from healthy donors and cancer patients. The CDR3 has 13 residues. V dropped 3 bases and J dropped 5 bases, with 8 bases sitting between them. Germline V gene data show CDR1 as MGHRA and CDR2 as YSYEKL. Sequencing was performed with immunoSEQ multiplex PCR; in TCRdb, only in-frame clones are kept and a portion is missing. The table includes tens of thousands of clones, about 90% detected once. The source material was blood. The chain couples TRBV4-1 to TRBJ1-5, with no clear D. This TCR was recovered from a woman aged 45-60 years in good health. CDR3 bases: TGCGCCAGCAGCCAGAACATTGATCAGCCCCAGCATTTT. It yields the protein CASSQNIDQPQHF.